This entry is about one T cell receptor (beta chain). Its antigen is unidentified. Measured with immunoSEQ multiplex PCR; TCRdb has only the in-frame clones, and not every one. Of more than 35,000 clones in the sample, about 86% were seen once. The sample comes from a study of a mutant IDH1 vaccine in newly diagnosed glioma. Study in general: V12 took place at week 35, and V13 at week 47. Study-level findings and limits: Pseudoprogression appeared unlinked to shifts in leading peripheral T cell clonotypes.

Described time point: week 35, safety follow-up. The content of each vaccine dose was 300 ug of mutant IDH1 20-mer peptide, and topical imiquimod accompanied it. CDR3 length: 15 amino acids. V lost 3 bases and J 8 bases, leaving 17 bases between the germline ends. The V gene's germline CDR1 is LNHDA and CDR2 SQIVND (reference sequence). The V call is TRBV19, the J call TRBJ2-1; the D call may be TRBD1 or TRBD2 (6 bases each). Specimen: PBMCs, collected from a glioma patient whose treatment included an IDH1 peptide vaccine. The sequence came from a woman in her forties with glioma. Some clones in this sample may be carry-over from other donors' samples. CDR3 in amino acids: CASSIRRGVVDEQFF. CDR3 nucleotides: TGTGCCAGTAGTATTCGGAGGGGGGTCGTAGATGAGCAGTTCTTC.